This T cell receptor beta chain was identified in a study of cytomegalovirus exposure and HLA in healthy donors. Broader study findings: The authors listed 164 TCR beta chains as cytomegalovirus-associated.

The PCR had 60 Vbeta and 13 Jbeta primers. The protocol was immunoSEQ multiplex PCR, while the TCRdb copy is restricted to in-frame clones and leaves out a portion. Here the sample table reports some 55,000 clones. Between the trimmed V and J ends, which lost 6 bases and 1 base, there was a span of 7 bases. Germline V gene sequence: CDR1 SGHTA, CDR2 FQGNSA. The CDR3 covers 12 residues. Notes on this clone: What it binds is not known.

This chain joins TRBV7-2 and TRBJ2-7, with unresolved D. Source material: PBMCs. The TCR comes from a man between 18 and 35 years old in good health and CMV-seropositive. CDR3 bases: TGTGCCAGCAGGAGCCATTCCTACGAGCAGTACTTC. Its protein product is CASRSHSYEQYF.